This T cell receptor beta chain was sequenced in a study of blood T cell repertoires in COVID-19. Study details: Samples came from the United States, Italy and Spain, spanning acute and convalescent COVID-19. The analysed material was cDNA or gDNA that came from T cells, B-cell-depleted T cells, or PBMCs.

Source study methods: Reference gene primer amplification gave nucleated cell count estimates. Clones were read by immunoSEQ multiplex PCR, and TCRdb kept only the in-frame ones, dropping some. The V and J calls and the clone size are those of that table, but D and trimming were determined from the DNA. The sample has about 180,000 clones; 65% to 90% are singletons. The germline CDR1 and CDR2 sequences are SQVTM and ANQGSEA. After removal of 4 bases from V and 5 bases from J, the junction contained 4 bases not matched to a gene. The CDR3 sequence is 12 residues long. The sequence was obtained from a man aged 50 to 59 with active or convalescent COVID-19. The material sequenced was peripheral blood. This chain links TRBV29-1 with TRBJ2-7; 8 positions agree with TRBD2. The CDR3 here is CSVGGRIDEQYF. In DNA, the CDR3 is TGCAGCGTTGGCGGGAGGATCGACGAGCAGTACTTC.